This is a list of T cell receptor beta chains from one sample in a study of post-analysis software for immune sequencing data. TCRdb itself ran the PCR reads through MiXCR, one entry per CDR3 protein. The repertoire has 600,000 to 750,000 distinct CDR3 sequences, around 64% of them found once; the top ten carry about 10%. The sample taken for sequencing was blood. The receptors were sampled from a girl aged 2-10 years with multiple sclerosis. Each CDR3 is given with its conserved first and last residue. D genes are given only for firm matches. Size is omitted from some rows. Given values are once, few, many or a class for expanded clones.

TGTGCCAGCAGTTTGAGACGTCAGCCCCAGCATTTT	CASSLRRQPQHF	12	TRBV12-3/TRBV12-4	TRBJ1-5	-	-
TGTGCCTGGACTGGCGGATACTCCTACGAGCAGTACTTC	CAWTGGYSYEQYF	13	TRBV30	TRBJ2-7	-	-
TGTGCCAGCAGCTTAGCGGCCGGGCCCCGGGAGACCCAGTACTTC	CASSLAAGPRETQYF	15	TRBV7-2	TRBJ2-5	-	-
TGTGCCACCAGCAGAGATCGAGAGACCCAGTACTTC	CATSRDRETQYF	12	TRBV15	TRBJ2-5	-	-
TGCGCCAGCAGGGAGACAGGCCCCGGTTCACCCCTCCACTTT	CASRETGPGSPLHF	14	TRBV10-2	TRBJ1-6	-	-
TGTGCCAGCAGGGCGGGGGGGAACTACAATGAGCAGTTCTTC	CASRAGGNYNEQFF	14	TRBV6-2/TRBV6-3	TRBJ2-1	TRBD2	-
TGTGCCAGCAGTATAGGGAGGTCAGAGACCCAGTACTTC	CASSIGRSETQYF	13	TRBV7-9	TRBJ2-5	-	-
TGCAGCGTTGCAGGGGCGCTCCTCTCTGGGGCCAACGTCCTGACTTTC	CSVAGALLSGANVLTF	16	TRBV29-1	TRBJ2-6	-	-
TGTGCCAGCAGCCATGACAGGGGGGCCAAAAACATTCAGTACTTC	CASSHDRGAKNIQYF	15	TRBV4-2	TRBJ2-4	TRBD1	-
TGTGCCAGCAAAAGCAAGTCCTACGAGCAGTACTTC	CASKSKSYEQYF	12	TRBV6-2/TRBV6-3	TRBJ2-7	-	-
TGTGCCAGCAGCTCCCCCCCGTCAGATACGCAGTATTTT	CASSSPPSDTQYF	13	TRBV7-3	TRBJ2-3	-	few
TGTGCCAGCAGCCCAACAGGGCGCTACGAGCAGTACTTC	CASSPTGRYEQYF	13	TRBV11-1	TRBJ2-7	-	-
TGTGCCAGCAGTTTATATTTCCAGATAGATAACAATGAGCAGTTCTTC	CASSLYFQIDNNEQFF	16	TRBV12-3/TRBV12-4	TRBJ2-1	-	-
TGTGCCAGCAGCCTGGGACAGGGGATAACCTACGAGCAGTACTTC	CASSLGQGITYEQYF	15	TRBV5-8	TRBJ2-7	TRBD1	-
TGCAGCGTTGATGGTTGGAATGAGCAGTTCTTC	CSVDGWNEQFF	11	TRBV29-1	TRBJ2-1	-	-
TGTGCCAGCAGCTCCCCGACTAGCGGGGGAGTGAATGAGCAGTTCTTC	CASSSPTSGGVNEQFF	16	TRBV7-9	TRBJ2-1	TRBD2	once
TGTGCCAGCAGCTTATCAAGGACTAAGCAGTACTTC	CASSLSRTKQYF	12	TRBV7-3	TRBJ2-7	-	few
TGTGCCAGCAGCCCCATAGGGAATGAGCAGTTCTTC	CASSPIGNEQFF	12	TRBV12-3/TRBV12-4	TRBJ2-1	-	-
TGTGCCAGCAGCTACAGGGCGGACGGTCAGCCCCAGCATTTT	CASSYRADGQPQHF	14	TRBV13	TRBJ1-5	-	-
TGTGCCAGCAGCGAGTCTAGCGGAGAGACCCAGTACTTC	CASSESSGETQYF	13	TRBV25-1	TRBJ2-5	TRBD2	few
TGCAGTGCTAGCAACACCGGTACAGCGATTAGGGAACTGTTTTTT	CSASNTGTAIRELFF	15	TRBV20-1	TRBJ1-4	-	-
TGTGCCAGCAGAGCTTCCCCGGGACTAGCGGGATTCAGCACAGATACGCAGTATTTT	CASRASPGLAGFSTDTQYF	19	TRBV6-1	TRBJ2-3	TRBD2	-